The next 4 T cell receptor beta chains were all read from a single sample in a study of cytomegalovirus exposure and HLA in healthy donors (dated by TCRdb to 2017 to 2019). Libraries were built with the immunoSEQ multiplex PCR assay. The table comes from immuneACCESS by way of TCRdb, which keeps in-frame sequences with V and J called. Part of the clones is missing from these tables; in studies checked, under half for an unresolved V gene and the rest for unknown reasons. In this sample the table shows 150,000 to 200,000 clones, roughly 82% of which occur a single time. Of the sample, almost 1.5% falls within the top ten clones. The sample was PBMCs. The receptor set was obtained from a woman between 18 and 29 years old in good health and CMV-seronegative.

The chain recombines TRBV7-8 with TRBJ1-1, with D unresolved. The germline V and J ends were trimmed by 5 bases and 8 bases, with 15 bases remaining between them. In germline, CDR1 is SGHVS, CDR2 FQNEAQ. The CDR3 is 13 amino acids. The CDR3 region is CASSIRRRAEAFF. DNA for the CDR3: TGTGCCAGCAGCATTAGAAGGAGGGCGGAAGCTTTCTTT.

The rearrangement joins TRBV5-4 to TRBJ1-1; 7 bases agree with TRBD1. Germline V gene lookup returns CDR1 SGHNT and CDR2 YYREEE (reference sequence). The trim removed 5 bases at V and 0 bases at J, leaving 10 bases unmatched. The CDR3 is made up of 16 amino acids. In DNA form, the CDR3 reads TGTGCCAGCAGTTCAGCAGGGGGAATGGTGAACACTGAAGCTTTCTTT. This gives the protein CASSSAGGMVNTEAFF.

This clone occurred a few times. The chain is built from TRBV28 and TRBJ2-7; D is undetermined. The CDR3 is 11 residues long. V was pared by 7 bases and J by 7 bases, with 11 bases between. Per the germline V gene, CDR1 is MDHEN and CDR2 is SYDVKM. The chain's CDR3 is CASTSTREQYF. CDR3 coding DNA: TGTGCCAGCACCTCGACTCGGGAGCAGTACTTC.

The chain employs TRBV5-6 and TRBJ1-2; weak D call: TRBD1 (5 bases). The CDR3 has 15 amino acids. Trimming took off 4 bases at V and 10 bases at J, with 23 bases between the two ends. Looked up from germline, CDR1 is SGHDT and CDR2 is YYEEEE. CDR3 sequence: CASSPSQGTSLFYTF. The CDR3 DNA reads TGTGCCAGCAGCCCATCCCAGGGAACCTCTCTATTCTACACCTTC.